The entry below describes one T cell receptor beta chain. Its antigen is unidentified. The V gene lost 4 bases and the J gene lost 1 base, with 17 bases spanning the gap. Germline V lookup: CDR1 SGHNT, CDR2 YYREEE (reference sequence). CDR3 length: 16 amino acids. PCR used 60 Vbeta primers and 13 Jbeta primers. Profiled with immunoSEQ multiplex PCR; TCRdb holds only in-frame clones, not every one. The sample lists around 280,000 clones; roughly 90% were seen once. The data are from a study of cytomegalovirus exposure and HLA in healthy donors. Study background: Among the 400 or so donors who were genotyped, roughly 86% fell in the genetic ancestry cluster that is associated with self-reported Caucasian donors. Broader study findings: Analysis performed later found more than 15,000 TCR beta sequences associated with HLA alleles at 0.05 false discovery rate.

Participants comprised healthy donors of bone marrow. Donors showed nominal health when sampled, although they likely had unrecorded immune exposures. V gene TRBV5-4 combines with J gene TRBJ1-1; D call uncertain. The material sequenced was PBMCs. This receptor was identified in a woman under 30 in good health and CMV-seronegative. This CDR3 is CASSPGSTRPNTEAFF. The CDR3 nucleotides read TGTGCCAGCAGCCCGGGAAGTACCAGACCGAACACTGAAGCTTTCTTT.